This TCR beta chain was obtained from a study of human T cells and chemical hapten exposure. Individual cDNA molecules received unique molecular identifiers in the library. TCRdb independently ran MiXCR on the RACE reads; one entry per CDR3 protein. The repertoire includes tens of thousands of distinct CDR3 sequences, 10% to 11% of them detected once, and roughly 5.2% sits in the top ten. General study points: DPC sensitization left the count of TCRs above 1 in 1000 unchanged. The formation of large CDR3 similarity clusters by expanded TCRs significantly exceeded that of controls.

Points on this clonotype: What it binds is unknown.

The CDR3 totals 14 residues. The V end lost 10 bases, the J end lost 1 base, and 15 bases lay between the germline ends. Germline CDR1 is SGHTA and CDR2 is FQGTGA. Indicated time point: pre-sensitization, week 0. Treatment given: therapeutic diphenylcyclopropenone sensitization with weekly scalp DPC. Donation of samples came from alopecia patients who were 18 to 70 years old and suitable for DPC. The V and J genes are TRBV7-3 and TRBJ2-3; unclear D gene. Sequencing was performed on whole blood, taken in connection with sensitization to the hapten diphenylcyclopropenone (DPC). This sequence originates from a woman in her 50s with alopecia areata. Some clones in this sample may be carry-over from other donors' samples. The CDR3 sequence is CATARAIGTDTQYF. In nucleotides, the CDR3 is TGTGCCACTGCACGGGCCATCGGCACAGATACGCAGTATTTT. The full variable domain, its missing parts supplied by reference TRBV7-3 and TRBJ2-3, is GAGVSQTPSNKVTEKGKYVELRCDPISGHTALYWYRQSLGQGPEFLIYFQGTGAADDSGLPNDRFFAVRPEGSVSTLKIQRTERGDSAVYLCATARAIGTDTQYFGPGTRLTVL.